These 12 T cell receptor beta chains share one sample of origin, sequenced in a study of T cells in Graves' hyperthyroidism and ophthalmopathy. Amplified TCR beta CDR3 regions derived from RNA transcripts. With the HTBI primer set, the TCR CDR3 went through a first round of RT-PCR. Each CDR3 protein is one row after TCRdb ran MiXCR on the multiplex PCR reads. Among 550,000 to 700,000 distinct CDR3 sequences listed, roughly 14% were seen once. The specimen was blood. The receptors here all came from a middle-aged woman with Graves' ophthalmopathy.

This chain joins TRBV30 and TRBJ1-6; maybe TRBD1 (5 bases). This CDR3 region has 15 residues. Trimming pared 3 bases from V and 0 bases from J, leaving 9 bases between. From germline, CDR1 is GTSNPN and CDR2 SVGIG (reference sequence). The CDR3 region has the DNA TGTGCCTGGAGGGACAAAAGCTCCTATAATTCACCCCTCCACTTT. Translated: CAWRDKSSYNSPLHF.

This clonotype has a count of ten or more. This chain uses TRBV27 with TRBJ1-6; unclear D gene. The V gene lost 3 bases and the J gene lost 0 bases, with 12 bases spanning the gap. Germline assignment: CDR1 MNHEY and CDR2 SMNVEV (reference sequence). CDR3 length: 17 amino acids. The CDR3 nucleotides are TGTGCCAGCAGTTTTCGCCCCCTAAGCTCCTATAATTCACCCCTCCACTTT. Amino acid sequence: CASSFRPLSSYNSPLHF.

This clonotype occurred a few times. The rearrangement joins TRBV28 to TRBJ1-2; D remains unclear. The V end was cut by 5 bases, the J end by 8 bases, with 12 bases between. The CDR3 extends over 12 amino acids. Germline V CDR1 and CDR2: MDHEN, SYDVKM. The CDR3 is CASSAQLDGYTF. The DNA of the CDR3 is TGTGCCAGCAGTGCCCAGTTAGACGGCTACACCTTC.

This clonotype was counted many times. The gene calls are TRBV12-3 or TRBV12-4 and TRBJ2-5; a weak D match, TRBD1 (5 bases). This CDR3 spans 17 amino acids. The germline V and J ends were trimmed by 1 base and 3 bases, with 18 bases remaining between them. The CDR3 loop is CASSLEVAGWGKETQYF. The CDR3 DNA is TGTGCCAGCAGTTTAGAGGTGGCAGGGTGGGGAAAAGAGACCCAGTACTTC.

Ten or more counts support this clonotype. This rearrangement joins TRBV29-1 to TRBJ2-7; 7 bases match TRBD1. The germline CDR1 and CDR2 sequences are SQVTM and ANQGSEA. The CDR3 has 11 amino acids. Losses at the gene ends were 6 bases for V and 4 bases for J; bases not matched to a gene: 3. The CDR3 loop reads CSVNRGYEQYF. The CDR3 nucleotides are TGCAGCGTCAACAGGGGATACGAGCAGTACTTC.

This clonotype was picked up many times. The genes are TRBV28 and TRBJ2-7; maybe TRBD1 (5 bases). From germline, CDR1 is MDHEN and CDR2 SYDVKM. The CDR3 is 13 residues long. Trimming cost V 4 bases and J 3 bases, with 10 bases left between them. CDR3 sequence: CASSSQGDYEQYF. The CDR3 DNA sequence: TGTGCCAGCAGTTCGCAGGGCGACTACGAGCAGTACTTC.

In its sample, this clonotype was seen many times. V is TRBV28 and J is TRBJ2-5, with a weak D call TRBD2 (5 bases). Per germline, CDR1 MDHEN and CDR2 SYDVKM. The CDR3 is 17 amino acids. Trimming took off 5 bases at V and 6 bases at J, with 25 bases between the two ends. The CDR3: CASSRTGEGVARKTQYF. The CDR3 nucleotides read TGTGCCAGCAGTCGTACCGGTGAGGGTGTAGCTAGGAAGACCCAGTACTTC.

In its sample, this clonotype was seen many times. The chain's CDR3 is CASSSRGRGKSEQYF. The CDR3 nucleotides are TGTGCCAGCAGTTCACGGGGGAGGGGGAAGAGCGAGCAGTACTTC. The chain joins TRBV28 to TRBJ2-7, with D possibly matching TRBD2 (7 bases). The CDR3 has 15 amino acids. Germline assignment: CDR1 MDHEN and CDR2 SYDVKM. V was clipped by 4 bases and J by 6 bases, with 19 bases between them.

In this sample, this clonotype turned up many times. The rearrangement joins TRBV28 to TRBJ2-2; D remains ambiguous. Between the trimmed V and J ends, which lost 2 bases and 7 bases, there was a span of 14 bases. Germline V gene lookup returns CDR1 MDHEN and CDR2 SYDVKM. CDR3 size: 15 residues. For the CDR3, the DNA is TGTGCCAGCAGTTTACCTATCCGGTCGAGCGGGGAGCTGTTTTTT. Its protein is CASSLPIRSSGELFF.

This clonotype was counted at least ten times. The rearrangement uses TRBV20-1 and TRBJ1-1; tentatively, D is TRBD1 (5 bases). CDR3 length: 14 residues. Per the germline V gene, CDR1 is DFQATT and CDR2 is SNEGSKA (reference sequence). The V end lost 0 bases, the J end lost 3 bases, and 11 bases lay between the germline ends. CDR3: CSARDGGVDTEAFF. Written as DNA, the CDR3 is TGCAGTGCTAGAGATGGGGGGGTGGACACTGAAGCTTTCTTT.

This clonotype was recorded many times. The gene calls are TRBV29-1 and TRBJ1-2; D is perhaps TRBD1 (6 bases). This CDR3 contains 14 residues. V lost 1 base and J 1 base, leaving 10 bases between the germline ends. CDR1 is SQVTM, CDR2 ANQGSEA, per germline. The CDR3 sequence is CSVEVAGDNYGYTF. CDR3 sequence (DNA): TGCAGCGTTGAAGTGGCAGGGGATAACTATGGCTACACCTTC.

In this sample, this clonotype turned up many times. This chain uses TRBV10-3 with TRBJ2-3, with 7 bases identical to TRBD2. The CDR3 is made up of 14 amino acids. Losses at the gene ends were 4 bases for V and 1 base for J; bases not matched to a gene: 2. Per the germline V gene, CDR1 is ENHRY and CDR2 is SYGVKD. CDR3 amino acids: CAISGSGGTDTQYF. The CDR3 DNA reads TGTGCCATCAGTGGGAGCGGGGGCACAGATACGCAGTATTTT.